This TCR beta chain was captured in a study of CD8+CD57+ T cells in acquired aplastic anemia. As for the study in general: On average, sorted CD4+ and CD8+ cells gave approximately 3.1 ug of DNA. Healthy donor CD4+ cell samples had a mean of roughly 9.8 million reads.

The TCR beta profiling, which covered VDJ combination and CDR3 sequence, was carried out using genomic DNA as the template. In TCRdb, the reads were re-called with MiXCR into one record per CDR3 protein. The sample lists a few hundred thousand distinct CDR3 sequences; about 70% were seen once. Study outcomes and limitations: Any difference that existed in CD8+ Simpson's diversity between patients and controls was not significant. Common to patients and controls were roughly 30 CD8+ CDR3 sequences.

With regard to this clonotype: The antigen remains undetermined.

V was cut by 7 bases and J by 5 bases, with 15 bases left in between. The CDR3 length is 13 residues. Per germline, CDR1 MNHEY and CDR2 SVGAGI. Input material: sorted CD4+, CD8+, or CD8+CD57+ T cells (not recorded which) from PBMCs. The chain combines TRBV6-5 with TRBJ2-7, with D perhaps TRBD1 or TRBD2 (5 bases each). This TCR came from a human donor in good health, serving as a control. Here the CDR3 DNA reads TGTGCCAGCAATCTGGCCGGGGACCACGAGCAGTACTTC. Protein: CASNLAGDHEQYF.